Listed below are T cell receptor beta chains from one sample, sequenced in a study of beta chain features in type 1 diabetes. Profiling relied on immunoSEQ multiplex PCR, and the TCRdb table lists in-frame clones only, not all of them. The data hold over 650,000 clones, with around 15% observed a single time. Sequenced: naive CD4+ T cells from blood. The receptors were sampled from a man younger than 30 with type 1 diabetes. The CDR3 runs from the conserved cysteine through the conserved F or W. The order of the fields is V gene, J gene, D gene, CDR3 protein. A D gene is named only where the DNA matches it firmly.

V gene: TRBV23-1; J gene: TRBJ2-2; D gene: TRBD1; CDR3 protein: CASRPWVQGALRELFF
V gene: TRBV4-3; J gene: TRBJ2-7; D gene: -; CDR3 protein: CASSQETDYEQYF
V gene: TRBV7-2; J gene: TRBJ2-5; D gene: -; CDR3 protein: CASSPSTGEETQYF
V gene: TRBV29-1; J gene: TRBJ1-1; D gene: -; CDR3 protein: CSVESSLGF
V gene: TRBV7-9; J gene: TRBJ2-1; D gene: -; CDR3 protein: CASSHRGDEQFF
V gene: TRBV18; J gene: TRBJ2-5; D gene: -; CDR3 protein: CASSPVAGAETQYF
V gene: TRBV9; J gene: TRBJ2-3; D gene: -; CDR3 protein: CASSREGLDTQYF
V gene: TRBV2; J gene: TRBJ2-3; D gene: TRBD2; CDR3 protein: CASTGLVTDTQYF
V gene: TRBV7-9; J gene: TRBJ2-3; D gene: -; CDR3 protein: CASSGGTASSTDTQYF
V gene: TRBV29-1; J gene: TRBJ2-6; D gene: -; CDR3 protein: CSVSFGPIFNVLTF
V gene: TRBV7-2; J gene: TRBJ2-1; D gene: -; CDR3 protein: CASSPSRSYNEQFF
V gene: TRBV5-1; J gene: TRBJ2-7; D gene: -; CDR3 protein: CASTPENTELTYEQYF
V gene: TRBV7-9; J gene: TRBJ2-7; D gene: -; CDR3 protein: CASSLLDGAFEQYF
V gene: TRBV7-9; J gene: TRBJ1-1; D gene: TRBD1; CDR3 protein: CASSPGQGDKAFF
V gene: TRBV14; J gene: TRBJ2-2; D gene: -; CDR3 protein: CASSQTWNTGELFF
V gene: TRBV4-2; J gene: TRBJ1-2; D gene: TRBD1; CDR3 protein: CASSPTGTGVSTGYTF
V gene: TRBV10-3; J gene: TRBJ2-1; D gene: -; CDR3 protein: CAITGLDNEQFF
V gene: TRBV28; J gene: TRBJ2-5; D gene: -; CDR3 protein: CASSLSVGEETQYF
V gene: TRBV15; J gene: TRBJ2-5; D gene: -; CDR3 protein: CATSFRRETQYF
V gene: TRBV12-5; J gene: TRBJ2-3; D gene: TRBD2; CDR3 protein: CASGQAGGTDTQYF
V gene: TRBV7-9; J gene: TRBJ2-7; D gene: -; CDR3 protein: CASSLGYPGSDEQYF
V gene: TRBV30; J gene: TRBJ1-2; D gene: TRBD1; CDR3 protein: CAWSSLGQTSYGYTF
V gene: TRBV7-9; J gene: TRBJ2-1; D gene: TRBD1; CDR3 protein: CASSSNLRDRKNNEQFF
V gene: TRBV21-1; J gene: TRBJ1-1; D gene: -; CDR3 protein: CASSQKRGAFF
V gene: TRBV9; J gene: TRBJ2-3; D gene: -; CDR3 protein: CASSRTPIEDTQYF
V gene: TRBV2; J gene: TRBJ1-6; D gene: -; CDR3 protein: CASTRANYNSPLHF
V gene: TRBV29-1; J gene: TRBJ2-1; D gene: TRBD1; CDR3 protein: CSVVLWDRGKQFF
V gene: TRBV11-2; J gene: TRBJ1-3; D gene: -; CDR3 protein: CASSQPGNTIYF
V gene: TRBV9; J gene: TRBJ2-3; D gene: -; CDR3 protein: CASSVTADTQYF
V gene: TRBV10-3; J gene: TRBJ2-1; D gene: -; CDR3 protein: CAISEAGRDEQFF
V gene: TRBV18; J gene: TRBJ2-7; D gene: -; CDR3 protein: CASSAASYEQYF
V gene: TRBV7-9; J gene: TRBJ1-2; D gene: -; CDR3 protein: CASSPGAGSNYGYTF
V gene: TRBV7-9; J gene: TRBJ2-3; D gene: TRBD2; CDR3 protein: CASNRLAGGTDTQYF
V gene: TRBV11-2; J gene: TRBJ1-1; D gene: -; CDR3 protein: CASSLESVFLNTEAFF
V gene: TRBV4-1; J gene: TRBJ2-5; D gene: -; CDR3 protein: CASSPHFFERRQETQYF
V gene: TRBV4-2; J gene: TRBJ2-7; D gene: TRBD2; CDR3 protein: CASSQESVISGIWYEQYF
V gene: TRBV9; J gene: TRBJ2-5; D gene: TRBD1; CDR3 protein: CASSLQRTGQETQYF
V gene: TRBV9; J gene: TRBJ2-7; D gene: -; CDR3 protein: CASSVAPGVATYEQYF
V gene: TRBV9; J gene: TRBJ1-6; D gene: -; CDR3 protein: CASSVETAQLNSPLHF
V gene: TRBV6-5; J gene: TRBJ1-1; D gene: TRBD1; CDR3 protein: CASSFGQVNTEAFF
V gene: TRBV27; J gene: TRBJ1-2; D gene: TRBD1; CDR3 protein: CASSEQGELGYTF
V gene: TRBV30; J gene: TRBJ1-5; D gene: TRBD1; CDR3 protein: CAWKQGGDQPQHF
V gene: TRBV6-5; J gene: TRBJ2-1; D gene: -; CDR3 protein: CASSSKGVVNEQFF
V gene: TRBV9; J gene: TRBJ2-1; D gene: -; CDR3 protein: CASSTDSNSYNEQFF